The 22 T cell receptor beta chains given below trace back to one sample, sequenced in a study of blood T cell repertoires in COVID-19. Sequencing used immunoSEQ multiplex PCR; TCRdb keeps in-frame clones, though not all of them. The sample includes around 400,000 clones, around nine tenths of them seen just once. Source material: PBMCs or T cells enriched from blood (not recorded which). The receptors derive from a woman in her late teens or twenties who had been exposed to COVID-19.

The sample holds one count of this clone. The rearrangement joins TRBV28 to TRBJ2-7; 11 bases match TRBD2. The CDR3 runs 17 residues. V shed 2 bases and J 2 bases; nucleotides not matched to a gene: 8. Per the germline V gene, CDR1 is MDHEN and CDR2 is SYDVKM. The CDR3 bases are TGTGCCAGCAGTTTAACTAGCGGGAGACCTCTTACCTACGAGCAGTACTTC. Translation gives CASSLTSGRPLTYEQYF.

The gene calls are TRBV18 and TRBJ2-1; 10 nucleotides align to TRBD2. V lost 6 bases to trimming and J lost 9 bases; unmatched junction nucleotides: 8. This CDR3 spans 14 amino acids. The germline V gene has CDR1 KGHSH and CDR2 LQKENI. For the CDR3, the DNA is TGTGCCAGCTCTAGCCGCGGGACTAGCGTTGAGCAGTTCTTC. Its translation is CASSSRGTSVEQFF. Supplemented by reference TRBV18 and TRBJ2-1, the full variable domain reads NAGVMQNPRHLVRRRGQEARLRCSPMKGHSHVYWYRQLPEEGLKFMVYLQKENIIDESGMPKERFSAEFPKEGPSILRIQQVVRGDSAAYFCASSSRGTSVEQFFGPGTRLTVL.

This clone was seen only once. The chain recombines TRBV5-1 with TRBJ2-2, with TRBD1 matching 9 bases. V lost 0 bases to trimming and J lost 7 bases; unmatched junction nucleotides: 4. The CDR3 sequence is 15 residues long. CDR1 is SGHRS, CDR2 YFSETQ, per germline. CDR3 residues: CASSLGDRALGELFF. CDR3 DNA: TGCGCCAGCAGCTTGGGGGACAGGGCTCTCGGGGAGCTGTTTTTT.

V usage is TRBV5-8 and J usage is TRBJ2-7, with D tentatively TRBD2 (6 bases). This CDR3 is built from 15 residues. Deletions cut 3 bases from V and 1 base from J, with 14 bases between. Germline-derived CDR1 and CDR2 are SGHTS and YDEGEE. The CDR3 region is CASSSTGTESYEQYF. The CDR3 nucleotides read TGTGCCAGCAGCTCGACCGGGACTGAGTCCTACGAGCAGTACTTC.

This clone was detected only a few times. The V and J genes are TRBV4-3 and TRBJ2-6; TRBD1 might be the D (7 bases). The CDR3 has 17 residues. Trimming pared 1 base from V and 5 bases from J, leaving 15 bases between. Germline loops: CDR1 LGHNA, CDR2 YSLEER. The chain's CDR3 is CASSQGGGRGRANVLTF. The CDR3 nucleotides read TGCGCCAGCAGCCAAGGAGGGGGCCGGGGGCGGGCCAACGTCCTGACTTTC.

The chain couples TRBV6-1 to TRBJ1-1; unclear D gene. The germline gives CDR1 MNHNS, CDR2 SASEGT. V gave up 2 bases and J gave up 0 bases, with 10 bases separating them. The CDR3 totals 15 residues. The CDR3 reads CASSERGALNTEAFF. In DNA, the CDR3 is TGTGCCAGCAGTGAACGGGGAGCCCTGAACACTGAAGCTTTCTTT.

The rearrangement joins TRBV14 to TRBJ2-7; D gene ambiguous. Per the germline V gene, CDR1 is SGHDN and CDR2 is FVKESK. This CDR3 has 13 amino acids. V dropped 1 base and J dropped 6 bases, with 10 bases sitting between them. The CDR3 protein is CASSQGQAIEQYF. CDR3 nucleotides: TGTGCCAGCAGCCAAGGGCAGGCGATCGAGCAGTACTTC.

The chain employs TRBV4-2 and TRBJ2-7, with 7 nucleotides matching TRBD1. Trimming removed 0 bases from V and 1 base from J; junction bases left unmatched: 12. The germline gives CDR1 LGHNA, CDR2 YNFKEQ. The CDR3 has 18 amino acids. CDR3 sequence: CASSQEGKGRGFSYEQYF. The CDR3 coding sequence is TGTGCCAGCAGCCAAGAAGGAAAAGGCAGGGGGTTTTCCTACGAGCAGTACTTC.

V usage is TRBV10-1 and J usage is TRBJ2-3; D not resolved. The CDR3 extends over 13 amino acids. CDR1 is WNHNN, CDR2 SYGVQD, per germline (reference sequence). Trimming shortened V by 4 bases and J by 5 bases, and 10 bases separated the two germline ends. CDR3 region: CASSAYSQDTQYF. CDR3 DNA: TGCGCCAGCAGTGCCTACAGTCAAGATACGCAGTATTTT.

This clone appeared once. The chain couples TRBV5-1 to TRBJ2-7; 7 bases fit TRBD2. Trimming took 4 bases from V and 5 from J; bases not matched to a gene: 12. The V gene's germline CDR1 is SGHRS and CDR2 YFSETQ. This CDR3 region has 15 residues. CDR3 sequence (DNA): TGCGCCAGCAGCCGAGGACTAGACCTATGGGACGAGCAGTACTTC. This codes for CASSRGLDLWDEQYF.

This clone has a single count. The V gene is TRBV24-1, the J gene TRBJ2-7; 8 bases line up with TRBD1. Unmatched junction bases numbered 6, after V lost 0 bases and J lost 6 bases. The germline CDR1 and CDR2 sequences are KGHDR and SFDVKD. The CDR3 has 15 amino acids. CDR3 bases: TGTGCCACCAGTGATTTGCGGACAGGGAACGGCGAGCAGTACTTC. Amino acids: CATSDLRTGNGEQYF.

The sample holds a few counts of this clone. V is TRBV9 and J is TRBJ1-6, with no clear D. The CDR3 extends over 16 amino acids. Germline lookup yields CDR1 SGDLS and CDR2 YYNGEE. V gave up 0 bases and J gave up 5 bases, with 12 bases separating them. This chain's CDR3 is CASSVAAGWNNSPLHF. The DNA of the CDR3 is TGTGCCAGCAGCGTAGCGGCAGGCTGGAATAATTCACCCCTCCACTTT. The full variable domain, its missing parts supplied by reference TRBV9 and TRBJ1-6, is DSGVTQTPKHLITATGQRVTLRCSPRSGDLSVYWYQQSLDQGLQFLIQYYNGEERAKGNILERFSAQQFPDLHSELNLSSLELGDSALYFCASSVAAGWNNSPLHFGNGTRLTVT.

This chain connects TRBV4-1 to TRBJ2-5, with 9 bases fitting TRBD1. The germline gives CDR1 MGHRA, CDR2 YSYEKL. J lost 4 bases, V lost 1 base, and 7 bases had no gene match. The CDR3 runs to 16 residues. The CDR3: CASSQGDRGRVETQYF. The CDR3, as DNA: TGCGCCAGCAGCCAAGGTGACAGGGGGAGAGTAGAGACCCAGTACTTC.

This chain links TRBV7-2 with TRBJ1-5; D call uncertain. The V and J ends lost 6 bases and 6 bases respectively, with 18 bases between them. This CDR3 is built from 15 residues. The germline gives CDR1 SGHTA, CDR2 FQGNSA. CDR3 sequence (DNA): TGTGCCAGCAGGCTTGGGGAGGGCCGTTCTCAGCCCCAGCATTTT. Translating gives CASRLGEGRSQPQHF.

This sequence joins TRBV5-8 and TRBJ1-3, with no clear D. The CDR3 loop spans 14 amino acids. The germline CDR1 and CDR2 sequences are SGHTS and YDEGEE. Trimming cost V 0 bases and J 4 bases, with 8 bases left between them. The CDR3 is CASSLVGSGNTIYF. DNA of the CDR3: TGTGCCAGCAGCTTGGTGGGGAGCGGAAACACCATATATTTT.

This chain links TRBV4-2 with TRBJ1-1, with a possible D match to TRBD1 (6 bases). V lost 0 bases to trimming and J lost 5 bases, with 13 bases between them. Germline V gives CDR1 LGHNA, CDR2 YNFKEQ. The CDR3 has 15 amino acids. The CDR3 DNA reads TGTGCCAGCAGCCAAGAGGGCAGGGGTTGGACTGAAGCTTTCTTT. This sequence encodes CASSQEGRGWTEAFF.

The chain employs TRBV6-2 or TRBV6-3 and TRBJ2-7; 10 bases match TRBD1. V lost 4 bases and J lost 4; bases outside the gene matches: 1. Per the germline V gene, CDR1 is MNHEY and CDR2 is SVGEGT. The CDR3 length is 13 residues. The CDR3 region is CASSWDRGYEQYF. The CDR3 DNA reads as TGTGCCAGCAGTTGGGACAGGGGATACGAGCAGTACTTC.

V is TRBV2 and J is TRBJ2-3, with TRBD2 matching over 10 bases. This CDR3 spans 14 amino acids. The V segment lost 8 bases and the J segment 3 bases; nucleotides outside the gene matches: 5. Germline CDR1 SNHLY, CDR2 FYNNEI. The CDR3 coding sequence is TGTGCCAGCGGACCGGGACTAGCGACAGATACGCAGTATTTT. The encoded protein is CASGPGLATDTQYF.

The table lists this clone with a count of one. The chain is built from TRBV6-2 or TRBV6-3 and TRBJ2-2; 8 positions agree with TRBD2. Germline V lookup: CDR1 MNHEY, CDR2 SVGEGT. After removal of 0 bases from V and 5 bases from J, the junction contained 8 bases not matched to a gene. The CDR3 runs to 17 residues. The CDR3: CASSYSGSGVRTGELFF. The CDR3 DNA follows: TGTGCCAGCAGTTACTCGGGTAGCGGGGTTAGGACCGGGGAGCTGTTTTTT.

The V and J genes are TRBV6-5 and TRBJ2-3; maybe TRBD2 (6 bases). V was pared by 0 bases and J by 2 bases, with 9 bases between. Germline-derived CDR1 and CDR2 are MNHEY and SVGAGI. This CDR3 contains 15 residues. In DNA, the CDR3 is TGTGCCAGCAGTTACTCTGGAGGGACCACAGATACGCAGTATTTT. Protein product: CASSYSGGTTDTQYF.

The chain has TRBV7-3 and TRBJ2-1, with D possibly TRBD2 on 5 matching bases. The CDR3 loop spans 13 amino acids. The V gene's germline CDR1 is SGHTA and CDR2 FQGTGA. The ends were cut back, 5 bases at V and 3 bases at J, with 8 bases in the middle. The CDR3 loop is CASSQDFYNEQFF. Here the CDR3 DNA reads TGTGCCAGCAGCCAGGACTTCTACAATGAGCAGTTCTTC.

V gene TRBV28 combines with J gene TRBJ1-4, with D uncertain. This CDR3 contains 14 residues. Germline CDR1 reads MDHEN; CDR2 reads SYDVKM. Trimming cost V 3 bases and J 7 bases, with 12 bases left between them. The CDR3 loop reads CASSFDITGEKLFF. CDR3 DNA: TGTGCCAGCAGTTTCGATATTACGGGTGAAAAACTGTTTTTT.